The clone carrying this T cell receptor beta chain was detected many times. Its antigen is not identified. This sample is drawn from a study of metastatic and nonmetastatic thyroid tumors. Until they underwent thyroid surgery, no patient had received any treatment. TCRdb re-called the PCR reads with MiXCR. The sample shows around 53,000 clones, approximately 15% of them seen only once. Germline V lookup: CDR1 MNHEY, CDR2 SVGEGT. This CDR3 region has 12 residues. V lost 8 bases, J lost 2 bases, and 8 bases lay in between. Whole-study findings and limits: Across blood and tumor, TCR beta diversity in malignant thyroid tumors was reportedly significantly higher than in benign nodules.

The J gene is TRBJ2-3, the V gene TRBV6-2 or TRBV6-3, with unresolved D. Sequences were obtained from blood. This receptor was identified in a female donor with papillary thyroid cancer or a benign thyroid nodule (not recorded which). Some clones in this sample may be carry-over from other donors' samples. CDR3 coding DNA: TGTGCCAGCGGTCAATCCACAGATACGCAGTATTTT. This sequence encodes CASGQSTDTQYF.